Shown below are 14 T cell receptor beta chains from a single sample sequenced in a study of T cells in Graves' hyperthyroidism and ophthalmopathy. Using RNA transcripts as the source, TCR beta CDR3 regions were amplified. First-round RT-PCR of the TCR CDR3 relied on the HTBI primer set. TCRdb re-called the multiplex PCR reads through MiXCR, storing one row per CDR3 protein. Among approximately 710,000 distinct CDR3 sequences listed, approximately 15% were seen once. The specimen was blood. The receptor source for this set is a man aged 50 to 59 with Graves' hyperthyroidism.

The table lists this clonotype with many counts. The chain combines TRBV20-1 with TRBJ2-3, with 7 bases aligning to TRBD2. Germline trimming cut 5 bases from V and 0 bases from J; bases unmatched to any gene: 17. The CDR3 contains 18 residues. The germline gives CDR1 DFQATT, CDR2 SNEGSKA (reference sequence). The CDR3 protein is CSADDFRKRDSSTDTQYF. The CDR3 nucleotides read TGCAGTGCTGATGATTTTCGAAAGCGGGACTCCAGCACAGATACGCAGTATTTT.

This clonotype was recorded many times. The CDR3 region is CASSDSVSGQGEKLFF. In DNA form, the CDR3 reads TGTGCCAGCAGTGATTCGGTATCTGGGCAGGGTGAAAAACTGTTTTTT. This rearrangement joins TRBV2 to TRBJ1-4, with a possible D match to TRBD1 (5 bases). Germline CDR1 SNHLY, CDR2 FYNNEI. Trimming stripped 3 bases from V and 7 bases from J, with 18 bases between. This CDR3 has 16 amino acids.

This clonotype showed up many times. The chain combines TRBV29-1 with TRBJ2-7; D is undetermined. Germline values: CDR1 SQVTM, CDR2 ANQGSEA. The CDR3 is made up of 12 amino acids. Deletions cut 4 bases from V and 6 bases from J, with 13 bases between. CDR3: CSVVTRMREQYF. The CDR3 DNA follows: TGCAGCGTTGTTACCAGGATGCGCGAGCAGTACTTC.

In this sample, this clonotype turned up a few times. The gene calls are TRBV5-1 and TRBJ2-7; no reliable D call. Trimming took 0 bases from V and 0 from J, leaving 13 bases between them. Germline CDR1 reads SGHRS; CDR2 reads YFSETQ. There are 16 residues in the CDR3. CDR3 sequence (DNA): TGCGCCAGCAGCTTGGGAGTGTTGGCAGACTCCTACGAGCAGTACTTC. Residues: CASSLGVLADSYEQYF.

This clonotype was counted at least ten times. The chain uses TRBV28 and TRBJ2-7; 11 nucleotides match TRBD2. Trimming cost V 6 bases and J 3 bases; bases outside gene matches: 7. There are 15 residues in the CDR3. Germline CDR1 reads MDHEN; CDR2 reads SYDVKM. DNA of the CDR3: TGTGCCAGCAGCTTGCCCGGGACTAGCGGCTACGAGCAGTACTTC. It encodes CASSLPGTSGYEQYF.

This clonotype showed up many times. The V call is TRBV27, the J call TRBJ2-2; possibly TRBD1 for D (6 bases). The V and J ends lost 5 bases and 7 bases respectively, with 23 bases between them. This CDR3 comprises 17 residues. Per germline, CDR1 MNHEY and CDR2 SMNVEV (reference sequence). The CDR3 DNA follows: TGTGCCAGCAGTCCCCCCCGGGCAGGGGCGGTCAACGGGGAGCTGTTTTTT. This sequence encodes CASSPPRAGAVNGELFF.

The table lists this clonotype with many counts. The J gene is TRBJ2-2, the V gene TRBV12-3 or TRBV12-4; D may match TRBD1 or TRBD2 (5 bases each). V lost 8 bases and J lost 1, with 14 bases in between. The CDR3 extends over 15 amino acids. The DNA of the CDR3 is TGTGCCAGCTCTGATAGGGGAGTGAACACCGGGGAGCTGTTTTTT. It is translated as CASSDRGVNTGELFF.

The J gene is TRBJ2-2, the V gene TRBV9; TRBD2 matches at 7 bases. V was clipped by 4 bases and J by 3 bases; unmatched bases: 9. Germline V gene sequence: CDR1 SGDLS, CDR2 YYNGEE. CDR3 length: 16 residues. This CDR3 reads CASSIAREGYTGELFF. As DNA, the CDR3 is TGTGCCAGCAGCATCGCCAGGGAGGGGTACACCGGGGAGCTGTTTTTT.

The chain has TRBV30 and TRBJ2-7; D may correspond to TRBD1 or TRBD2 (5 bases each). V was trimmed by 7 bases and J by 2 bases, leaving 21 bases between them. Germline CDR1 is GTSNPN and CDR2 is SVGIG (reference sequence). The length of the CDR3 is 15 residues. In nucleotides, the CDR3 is TGTGCCTTCTCCGCCATCGGGACCGGAACCTACGAGCAGTACTTC. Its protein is CAFSAIGTGTYEQYF.

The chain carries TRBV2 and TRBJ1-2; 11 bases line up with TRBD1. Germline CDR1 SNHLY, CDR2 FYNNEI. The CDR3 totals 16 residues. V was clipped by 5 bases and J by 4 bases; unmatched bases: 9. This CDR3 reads CASSRDRGIILYGYTF. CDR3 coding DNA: TGTGCCAGCAGTCGGGACAGGGGGATTATCCTCTATGGCTACACCTTC.

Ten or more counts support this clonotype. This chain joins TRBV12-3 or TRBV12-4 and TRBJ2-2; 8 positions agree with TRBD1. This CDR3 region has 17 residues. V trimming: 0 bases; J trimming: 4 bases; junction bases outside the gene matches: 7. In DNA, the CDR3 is TGTGCCAGCAGTTTAGCGCTGGACAGGGTGCGCACCGGGGAGCTGTTTTTT. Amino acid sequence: CASSLALDRVRTGELFF.

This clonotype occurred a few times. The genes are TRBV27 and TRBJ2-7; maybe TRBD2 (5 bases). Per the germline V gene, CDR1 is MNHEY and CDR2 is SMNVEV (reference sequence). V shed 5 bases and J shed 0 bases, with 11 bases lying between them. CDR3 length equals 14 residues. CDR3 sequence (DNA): TGTGCCAGCAGTCCACTAGAGGGCTCCTACGAGCAGTACTTC. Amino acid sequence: CASSPLEGSYEQYF.

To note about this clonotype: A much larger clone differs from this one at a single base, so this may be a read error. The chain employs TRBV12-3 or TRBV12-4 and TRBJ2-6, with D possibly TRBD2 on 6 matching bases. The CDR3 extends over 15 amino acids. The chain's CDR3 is CASWWGEAGADVLTF. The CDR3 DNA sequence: TGTGCCAGTTGGTGGGGGGAAGCTGGGGCCGACGTCCTGACTTTC.

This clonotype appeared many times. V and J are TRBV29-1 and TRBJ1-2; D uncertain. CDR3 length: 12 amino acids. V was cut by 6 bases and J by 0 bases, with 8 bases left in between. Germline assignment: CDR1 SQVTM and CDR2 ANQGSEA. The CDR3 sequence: CSVDQANYGYTF. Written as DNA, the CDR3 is TGCAGCGTGGACCAGGCTAACTATGGCTACACCTTC. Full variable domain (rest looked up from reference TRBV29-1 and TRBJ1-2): SAVISQKPSRDICQRGTSLTIQCQVDSQVTMMFWYRQQPGQSLTLIATANQGSEATYESGFVIDKFPISRPNLTFSTLTVSNMSPEDSSIYLCSVDQANYGYTFGSGTRLTVV.